One sample yielded the 3 T cell receptor beta chains listed below, sequenced in a study of tumor-infiltrating lymphocytes in primary liver carcinoma. Starting from approximately 500 ng of total RNA, TCR beta cDNA was produced with a primer in the constant region. Nested multiplex PCR, run for three rounds with slightly modified ARM-PCR, yielded TCR beta libraries. TRBV1-TRBV30 forward primers paired with a C-beta reverse primer were used in the first two PCR rounds, which ran roughly 10 cycles each. Each CDR3 protein gets one entry after TCRdb re-called the multiplex PCR reads with MiXCR. The sample holds around 80,000 distinct CDR3 sequences, over 60% seen once. Joint extraction of RNA and DNA used roughly 17-32 mg of bulk tissue that was unsorted. The sequencing sample was made of liver tumor tissue from sampling region 1. This sample's subset: tumor region T1, superior pole. The source of these receptors is a man in his forties with primary liver carcinoma and hepatitis B virus infection.

The J gene is TRBJ2-7, the V gene TRBV12-3 or TRBV12-4; D uncertain. The V end lost 5 bases, the J end lost 5 bases, and 22 bases lay between the germline ends. The CDR3 sequence is 16 residues long. CDR3 nucleotides: TGTGCCAGCAGTCCTCAACCCGAGTCTAGGAAAGACGAGCAGTACTTC. Its translation is CASSPQPESRKDEQYF.

The count of this clonotype is one. The chain has TRBV4-2 and TRBJ2-7; unclear D gene. CDR3 length equals 16 residues. The germline gives CDR1 LGHNA, CDR2 YNFKEQ. Trimming stripped 2 bases from V and 3 bases from J, with 17 bases between. In DNA, the CDR3 is TGTGCCAGCAGCCAAATCGGAACCACTGGGAACTACGAGCAGTACTTC. Translating gives CASSQIGTTGNYEQYF.

This clonotype was detected ten times or more. The J gene is TRBJ1-3, the V gene TRBV13, with D possibly matching TRBD1 (5 bases). V gave up 3 bases and J gave up 0 bases, with 6 bases separating them. The CDR3 length is 14 residues. CDR1 and CDR2 (germline): PRHDT, FYEKMQ (reference sequence). The CDR3 nucleotides read TGTGCCAGCAGCTTTGGGGGCTCTGGAAACACCATATATTTT. This translates into CASSFGGSGNTIYF.